This T cell receptor (beta chain) was retrieved from a study of cytomegalovirus exposure and HLA in healthy donors. This CDR3 is 15 amino acids long. Per germline, CDR1 SGHAT and CDR2 FQNNGV. Trimming stripped 5 bases from V and 0 bases from J, with 14 bases between. PCR involved 60 Vbeta and 13 Jbeta primers. This table comes from immunoSEQ multiplex PCR, and its TCRdb copy is limited to in-frame clones, with some not included. The data contain around 100,000 clones, roughly 81% of them singletons. The chain recombines TRBV11-2 with TRBJ2-7; weak D call: TRBD2 (6 bases). This sequence originates from a woman aged 18-29 years in good health and CMV-seropositive. Sequences were obtained from PBMCs. The CDR3 bases are TGTGCCAGCAGCCTTAACCGGGACTCCTCCTACGAGCAGTACTTC. Protein: CASSLNRDSSYEQYF.